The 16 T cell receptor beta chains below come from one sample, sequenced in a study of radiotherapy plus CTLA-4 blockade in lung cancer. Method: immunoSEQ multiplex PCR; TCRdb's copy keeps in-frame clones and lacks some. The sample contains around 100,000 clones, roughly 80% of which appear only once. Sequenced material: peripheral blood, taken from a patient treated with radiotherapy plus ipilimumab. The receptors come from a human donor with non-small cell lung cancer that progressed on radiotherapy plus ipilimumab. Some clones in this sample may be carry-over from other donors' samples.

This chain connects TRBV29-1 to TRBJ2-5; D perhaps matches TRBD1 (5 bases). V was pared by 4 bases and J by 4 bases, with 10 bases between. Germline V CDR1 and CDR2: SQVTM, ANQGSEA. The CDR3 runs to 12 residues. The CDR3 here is CSVVRGAETQYF. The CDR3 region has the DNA TGCAGCGTTGTAAGGGGCGCAGAGACCCAGTACTTC.

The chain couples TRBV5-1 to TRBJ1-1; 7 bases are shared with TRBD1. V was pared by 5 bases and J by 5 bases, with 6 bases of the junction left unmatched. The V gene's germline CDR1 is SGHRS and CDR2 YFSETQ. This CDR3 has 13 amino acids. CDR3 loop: CASRMGRGTEAFF. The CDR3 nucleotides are TGCGCCAGCAGAATGGGCAGGGGGACTGAAGCTTTCTTT. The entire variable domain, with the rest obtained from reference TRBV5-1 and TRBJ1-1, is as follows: KAGVTQTPRYLIKTRGQQVTLSCSPISGHRSVSWYQQTPGQGLQFLFEYFSETQRNKGNFPGRFSGRQFSNSRSEMNVSTLELGDSALYLCASRMGRGTEAFFGQGTRLTVV.

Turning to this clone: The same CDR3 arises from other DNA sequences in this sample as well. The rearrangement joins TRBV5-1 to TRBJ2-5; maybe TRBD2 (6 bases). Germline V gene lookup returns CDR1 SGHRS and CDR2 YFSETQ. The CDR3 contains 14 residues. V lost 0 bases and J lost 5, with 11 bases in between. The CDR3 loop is CASSLEAAGETQYF. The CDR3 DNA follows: TGCGCCAGCAGCTTGGAGGCAGCGGGTGAGACCCAGTACTTC.

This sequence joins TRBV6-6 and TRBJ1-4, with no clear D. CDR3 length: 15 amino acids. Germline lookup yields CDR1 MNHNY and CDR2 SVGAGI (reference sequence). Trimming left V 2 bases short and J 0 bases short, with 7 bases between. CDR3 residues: CASSYQQTTNEKLFF. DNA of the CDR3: TGTGCCAGCAGTTACCAGCAGACAACTAATGAAAAACTGTTTTTT.

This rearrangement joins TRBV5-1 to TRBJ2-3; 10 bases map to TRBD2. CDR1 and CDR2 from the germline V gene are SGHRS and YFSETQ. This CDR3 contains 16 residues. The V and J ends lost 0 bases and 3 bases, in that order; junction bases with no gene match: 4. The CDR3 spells CASSLGTSGRTDTQYF. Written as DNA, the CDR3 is TGCGCCAGCAGCTTGGGGACTAGCGGTAGGACAGATACGCAGTATTTT.

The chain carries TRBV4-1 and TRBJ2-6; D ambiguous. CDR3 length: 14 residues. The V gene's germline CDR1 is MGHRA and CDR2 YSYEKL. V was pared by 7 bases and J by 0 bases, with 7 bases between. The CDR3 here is CASTPGSGANVLTF. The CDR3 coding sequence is TGCGCCAGCACACCGGGCTCTGGGGCCAACGTCCTGACTTTC.

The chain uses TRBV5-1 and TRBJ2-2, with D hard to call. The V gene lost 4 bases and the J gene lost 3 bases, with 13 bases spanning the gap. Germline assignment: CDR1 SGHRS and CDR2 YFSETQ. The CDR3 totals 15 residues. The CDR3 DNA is TGCGCCAGCAGCCTCATTCGTCCTCACACCGGGGAGCTGTTTTTT. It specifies CASSLIRPHTGELFF.

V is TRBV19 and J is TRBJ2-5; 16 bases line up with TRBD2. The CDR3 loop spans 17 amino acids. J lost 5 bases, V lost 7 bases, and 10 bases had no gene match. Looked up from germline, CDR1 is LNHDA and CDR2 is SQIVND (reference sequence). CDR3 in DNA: TGTGCCAGTAATCCGGGACTAGCGGGGGGGCGCGAGGAGACCCAGTACTTC. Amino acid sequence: CASNPGLAGGREETQYF.

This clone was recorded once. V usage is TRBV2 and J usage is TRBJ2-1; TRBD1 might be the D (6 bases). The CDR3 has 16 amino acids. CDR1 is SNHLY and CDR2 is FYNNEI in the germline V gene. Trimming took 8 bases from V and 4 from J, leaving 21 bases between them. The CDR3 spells CASGTRTTGFYNEQFF. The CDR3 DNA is TGTGCCAGCGGAACCCGAACCACAGGGTTTTACAATGAGCAGTTCTTC.

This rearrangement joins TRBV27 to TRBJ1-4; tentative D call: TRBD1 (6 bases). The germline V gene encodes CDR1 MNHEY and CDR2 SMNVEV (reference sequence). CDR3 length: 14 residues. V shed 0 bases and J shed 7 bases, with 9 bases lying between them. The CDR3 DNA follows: TGTGCCAGCAGTTTATCAGGGGGGAGTGAAAAACTGTTTTTT. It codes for CASSLSGGSEKLFF.

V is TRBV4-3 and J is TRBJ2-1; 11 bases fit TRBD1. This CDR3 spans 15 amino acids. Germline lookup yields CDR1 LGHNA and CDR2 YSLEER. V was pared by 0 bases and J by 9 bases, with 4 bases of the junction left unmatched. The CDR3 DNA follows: TGCGCCAGCAGCCAAGAAAGGACAGGGGGCTTTGAGCAGTTCTTC. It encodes CASSQERTGGFEQFF.

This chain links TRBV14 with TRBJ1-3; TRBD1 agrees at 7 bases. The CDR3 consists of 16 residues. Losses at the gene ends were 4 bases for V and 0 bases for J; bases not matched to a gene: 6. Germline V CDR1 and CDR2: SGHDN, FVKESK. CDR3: CASSLTGYISGNTIYF. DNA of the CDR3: TGTGCCAGCAGCCTGACAGGGTACATCTCTGGAAACACCATATATTTT.

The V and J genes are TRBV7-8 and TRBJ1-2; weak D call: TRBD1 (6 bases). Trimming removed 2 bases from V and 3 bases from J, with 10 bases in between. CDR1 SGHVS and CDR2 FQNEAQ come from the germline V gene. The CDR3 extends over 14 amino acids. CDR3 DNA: TGTGCCAGCAGCTTACAGGGGCGTGACTATGGCTACACCTTC. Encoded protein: CASSLQGRDYGYTF.

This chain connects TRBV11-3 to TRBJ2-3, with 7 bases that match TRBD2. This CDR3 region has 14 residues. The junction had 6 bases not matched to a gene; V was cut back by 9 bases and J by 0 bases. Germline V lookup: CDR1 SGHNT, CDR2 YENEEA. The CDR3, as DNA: TGTGCCAGTTCAGCGGGGTCTAGCACAGATACGCAGTATTTT. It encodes CASSAGSSTDTQYF. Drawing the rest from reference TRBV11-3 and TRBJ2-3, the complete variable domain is EAGVVQSPRYKIIEKKQPVAFWCNPISGHNTLYWYLQNLGQGPELLIRYENEEAVDDSQLPKDRFSAERLKGVDSTLKIQPAELGDSAVYLCASSAGSSTDTQYFGPGTRLTVL.

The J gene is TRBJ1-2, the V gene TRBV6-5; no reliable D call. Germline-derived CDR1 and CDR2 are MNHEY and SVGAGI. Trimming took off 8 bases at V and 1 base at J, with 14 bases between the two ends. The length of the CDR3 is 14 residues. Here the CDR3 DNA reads TGTGCCAGCCAATGGGAATACTTTAACTATGGCTACACCTTC. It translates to CASQWEYFNYGYTF.

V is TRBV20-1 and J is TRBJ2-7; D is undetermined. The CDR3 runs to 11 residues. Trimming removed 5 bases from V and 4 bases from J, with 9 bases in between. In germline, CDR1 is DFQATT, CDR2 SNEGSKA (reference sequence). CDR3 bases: TGCAGTGCTTTCAGAGAATACGAGCAGTACTTC. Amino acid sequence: CSAFREYEQYF.